These T cell receptor beta chains were read from a single sample in a study of OX40 agonist ivuxolimab in advanced cancers. Produced via immunoSEQ multiplex PCR; TCRdb's table is partial and in-frame only. Of 77,000 or so clones detected, around four fifths appear once; the ten largest clones hold approximately 5%. The input for sequencing was CD4+ or CD8+ T cells sorted from blood, taken in a trial of the OX40 agonist ivuxolimab. The origin of the receptors is an adult with an advanced solid tumor such as melanoma, head and neck, liver or kidney cancer. The CDR3 runs from the conserved cysteine through the conserved F or W. The D gene is left open where the match is weak. The size field is filled for only some rows; it gives once, few, many or a size class.

V gene	J gene	clone size	D gene	CDR3 DNA	CDR3 protein
TRBV7-3	TRBJ2-5	.	TRBD2	TGTGCCAGCAGCCCAGGGAGGGCTTGGAACGGGCAAGAGACCCAGTACTTC	CASSPGRAWNGQETQYF
TRBV19	TRBJ1-1	many	.	TGTGCCATCCAGGCGGCGAACACTGAAGCTTTCTTT	CAIQAANTEAFF
TRBV11-3	TRBJ2-1	.	.	TGTGCCAGCAGCTACTTAGGTATACAGGATGAGCAGTTCTTC	CASSYLGIQDEQFF
TRBV2	TRBJ1-3	few	.	TGTGCCAGCAGTAGGAACACCATATATTTT	CASSRNTIYF
TRBV18	TRBJ1-4	.	.	TGTGCCAGCTCACAGGGGAGGGATGAAAAACTGTTTTTT	CASSQGRDEKLFF
TRBV18	TRBJ1-6	.	TRBD1	TGTGCCAGCTCTTACACAGGGGCCTCGAGTTCTGCCCTCCACTTT	CASSYTGASSSALHF
TRBV7-9	TRBJ2-7	.	TRBD1	TGTGCCAGCAGCTTTCGCGGGACAGGATCGTCCGAGCAGTACTTC	CASSFRGTGSSEQYF
TRBV28	TRBJ1-5	.	.	TGTGCCAGCAGCCCCATTGGGGGGCTGCGCAATCAGCCCCAGCATTTT	CASSPIGGLRNQPQHF
TRBV7-2	TRBJ1-6	.	.	TGTGCCAGCGGGAGTCATTTCCTCCTATTGTCACCCCTCCACTTT	CASGSHFLLLSPLHF
TRBV18	TRBJ2-5	few	TRBD2	TGTGCCAGCTCACAAGGACTAGCGGGAGGGCCGGCCCAAGAGACCCAGTACTTC	CASSQGLAGGPAQETQYF
TRBV11-2	TRBJ1-1	.	.	TGTGCCAGCAGCTTAGGCCGAGACACTGAAGCTTTCTTT	CASSLGRDTEAFF
TRBV5-1	TRBJ1-2	.	TRBD1	TGCGCCAGCAGCTCGTTACAGGGGGGTGACTATGGCTACACCTTC	CASSSLQGGDYGYTF
TRBV2	TRBJ2-3	.	TRBD2	TGTGCCAGCAGTCCCTTTACTAGCGGGAATTCGGATACGCAGTATTTT	CASSPFTSGNSDTQYF
TRBV7-2	TRBJ1-5	.	.	TGTGCCAGCAGCTTATCTTCTAGGGAGGGCTGGCAGCCCCAGCATTTT	CASSLSSREGWQPQHF
TRBV19	TRBJ1-2	once	.	TGTGCCAGTAGTAACAGGGCCTATGGCTACACCTTC	CASSNRAYGYTF
TRBV5-1	TRBJ2-1	.	.	TGCGCCAGCAGCTTGGGGCAGAGCTCCTACAATGAGCAGTTCTTC	CASSLGQSSYNEQFF
TRBV29-1	TRBJ2-3	.	.	TGCAGCGTAGTTATCGGCACAGATACGCAGTATTTT	CSVVIGTDTQYF
TRBV7-2	TRBJ1-5	once	.	TGTGCCAGCAGCTTAAGTCCGGCCTTGCATCAGCCCCAGCATTTT	CASSLSPALHQPQHF
TRBV29-1	TRBJ2-2	few	TRBD2	TGCAGCGTTGAAGTGACTAGCGGGGTCCGGGGCACCGGGGAGCTGTTTTTT	CSVEVTSGVRGTGELFF
TRBV5-1	TRBJ2-5	.	.	TGCGCCAGCAGCTTGGGCGGCCGAGGGGGCCAAGAGACCCAGTACTTC	CASSLGGRGGQETQYF
TRBV5-1	TRBJ1-4	.	TRBD1	TGCGCCAGCACTCCAGGGGGAGGTGAAAAACTGTTTTTT	CASTPGGGEKLFF
TRBV30	TRBJ2-7	.	TRBD1	TGTGCCTGGAGTAGGGAAGCGACAGGGCCCGGAGGCGAGCAGTACTTC	CAWSREATGPGGEQYF
TRBV28	TRBJ1-6	few	.	TGTGCCAGCAGTAGCATAGTCAATTCACCCCTCCACTTT	CASSSIVNSPLHF
TRBV2	TRBJ1-1	.	.	TGTGCCAGCAGCCCCTACACTGAAGCTTTCTTT	CASSPYTEAFF
TRBV2	TRBJ2-6	.	.	TGTGCCAGCACCTCGGGCTCTGGGGCCAACGTCCTGACTTTC	CASTSGSGANVLTF